Below are 11 T cell receptor beta chains sequenced from a single sample in a study of T cell repertoires in aging, cancer and after chemotherapy. Rearranged V-D-J TRB sequences were amplified with a mixed TRB-A/B primer pool. TCRdb ran MiXCR on the multiplex PCR reads and lists one entry per CDR3 protein. This sample has around 1,500 distinct CDR3 sequences, with roughly 50% found just once. TCR beta rearrangements were amplified from peripheral blood genomic DNA. Input material: blood. The receptors shown here come from a human donor with a blood cancer.

This clonotype is medium-sized within its sample. The CDR3 here is CASSLDVDQETQYF. Written as DNA, the CDR3 is TGTGCCAGCAGCTTAGATGTAGACCAAGAGACCCAGTACTTC. The chain couples TRBV7-9 to TRBJ2-5; D uncertain. CDR3 size: 14 residues. V was shortened by 1 base and J by 0 bases, with 6 bases between the two germline ends. The germline V gene has CDR1 SEHNR and CDR2 FQNEAQ (reference sequence).

This clonotype is labeled large. The chain links TRBV29-1 to TRBJ2-5; the match to TRBD2 covers 9 bases. Germline V lookup: CDR1 SQVTM, CDR2 ANQGSEA. V trimming: 1 base; J trimming: 5 bases; junction bases outside the gene matches: 8. The CDR3 totals 15 residues. CDR3 residues: CSVEVISGSSETQYF. CDR3 DNA: TGCAGCGTTGAAGTGATTAGCGGGAGTTCGGAGACCCAGTACTTC.

This clonotype counts as medium-sized. The genes are TRBV5-4 and TRBJ2-6; 11 nucleotides align to TRBD1. The CDR3 runs 19 residues. With V trimmed by 4 bases and J by 4 bases, 13 bases remained unmatched. Germline CDR1 and CDR2: SGHNT and YYREEE (reference sequence). CDR3 loop: CASSQGPGTGGPGANVLTF. In DNA, the CDR3 is TGTGCCAGCAGCCAGGGGCCCGGGACAGGGGGGCCCGGGGCCAACGTCCTGACTTTC.

This clonotype is deemed medium-sized. The chain joins TRBV24-1 to TRBJ2-1; D tentatively reads TRBD1 or TRBD2 (5 bases each). The V and J ends lost 0 bases and 0 bases respectively, with 8 bases between them. Germline V gives CDR1 KGHDR, CDR2 SFDVKD. CDR3 length: 16 residues. The CDR3, as DNA: TGTGCCACCAGTGATTTGGGGGGAGACTCCTACAATGAGCAGTTCTTC. It specifies CATSDLGGDSYNEQFF.

This clonotype is labeled large (0.1 to 1%). The rearrangement joins TRBV6-4 to TRBJ2-2; D is ambiguous. V gave up 3 bases and J gave up 0 bases, with 2 bases separating them. The CDR3 covers 13 residues. Germline values: CDR1 MRHNA, CDR2 SNTAGT. Here the CDR3 reads CASSEANTGELFF. The DNA for the CDR3 is TGTGCCAGCAGTGAAGCGAACACCGGGGAGCTGTTTTTT.

By share of the sample, this clonotype is large. The chain combines TRBV19 with TRBJ1-3; no clear D. There are 16 residues in the CDR3. V was pared by 2 bases and J by 0 bases, with 11 bases between. Per the germline V gene, CDR1 is LNHDA and CDR2 is SQIVND (reference sequence). In DNA form, the CDR3 reads TGTGCCAGTAGTATACGGCAGCCCGTCTCTGGAAACACCATATATTTT. Translating gives CASSIRQPVSGNTIYF.

This clonotype was detected only once. This clone may be a read error of a much larger clone one base away. J is TRBJ2-7 and V is TRBV12-3 or TRBV12-4; 8 bases fit TRBD1. V gave up 9 bases and J gave up 4 bases; unmatched junction bases: 11. The CDR3 contains 14 residues. In DNA form, the CDR3 reads TGTGCCAGAAGGGCGACAGGGGAGGCTTACGAGCAGTACTTC. Translated, it gives CARRATGEAYEQYF.

Only a few counts were recorded for this clonotype. The rearrangement links TRBV11-1 to TRBJ2-7, with D hard to call. The CDR3 consists of 15 residues. V shed 0 bases and J shed 6 bases, with 15 bases lying between them. Per germline, CDR1 SGHAT and CDR2 FQDESV (reference sequence). This CDR3 reads CASSLAFTTVGEQYF. Here the CDR3 DNA reads TGTGCCAGCAGCTTAGCCTTTACAACCGTCGGCGAGCAGTACTTC. The variable domain in full, with the rest retrieved from reference TRBV11-1 and TRBJ2-7, is EAEVAQSPRYKITEKSQAVAFWCDPISGHATLYWYRQILGQGPELLVQFQDESVVDDSQLPKDRFSAERLKGVDSTLKIQPAELGDSAMYLCASSLAFTTVGEQYFGPGTRLTVT.

J is TRBJ1-4 and V is TRBV28, with 8 positions matching TRBD1. The CDR3 is 15 residues long. Germline-derived CDR1 and CDR2 are MDHEN and SYDVKM. The trim removed 6 bases at V and 2 bases at J, leaving 5 bases unmatched. CDR3 in amino acids: CASSGTGGTNEKLFF. The CDR3 DNA follows: TGTGCCAGCAGCGGGACAGGCGGCACTAATGAAAAACTGTTTTTT. The full variable domain, with the rest looked up from reference TRBV28 and TRBJ1-4, is DVKVTQSSRYLVKRTGEKVFLECVQDMDHENMFWYRQDPGLGLRLIYFSYDVKMKEKGDIPEGYSVSREKKERFSLILESASTNQTSMYLCASSGTGGTNEKLFFGSGTQLSVL.

This chain uses TRBV6-5 with TRBJ2-3; TRBD1 or TRBD2 may be the D gene (5 bases each). Trimming removed 5 bases from V and 3 bases from J, with 12 bases in between. The CDR3 runs to 14 residues. The germline CDR1 and CDR2 sequences are MNHEY and SVGAGI. The CDR3 DNA follows: TGTGCCAGCAGTACCCCCGGGACGACAGATACGCAGTATTTT. Encoded protein: CASSTPGTTDTQYF.

The chain combines TRBV12-3 or TRBV12-4 with TRBJ2-1; 14 bases are shared with TRBD2. The CDR3 runs to 16 residues. V shed 1 base, J shed 8 bases, and the junction held 4 bases outside the gene matches. The CDR3 DNA reads TGTGCCAGCAGTTTAGGACTAGCGGGAGGGATGGATGAGCAGTTCTTC. Its translation is CASSLGLAGGMDEQFF.